This T cell receptor (beta chain) was retrieved from a study of T-cell reconstitution after alpha-beta-depleted transplantation in children. Preparation of the TCRbeta library used unique molecular identifiers. TCRdb redid the calling of the PCR reads with MiXCR, one entry per CDR3 protein. The sample shows some 520,000 distinct CDR3 sequences, approximately 32% of them seen only once. The CDR3 sequence is 11 residues long. CDR1 and CDR2 (germline): SEHNR, FQNEAQ (reference sequence). Between the trimmed V and J ends, which lost 10 bases and 4 bases, there was a span of 10 bases. V usage is TRBV7-9 and J usage is TRBJ1-1; D is uncertain. The source of this sequence is a human donor who donated a stem cell graft to a child with aplastic anemia. The material was PBMCs from the stem cell graft donor, obtained from the stem cell graft. CDR3 nucleotide sequence: TGTGCCATCATCGAGGGCACTGAAGCTTTCTTT. Translated: CAIIEGTEAFF.